This TCR beta chain was sequenced during a study of Ad26.COV2.S vaccination and SARS-CoV-2 variants. At the level of the study: Participants got Ad26.COV2.S intramuscularly, once or twice 56 days apart.

Method: immunoSEQ multiplex PCR; TCRdb's copy keeps in-frame clones and lacks some. The sample includes 350,000 to 450,000 clones, 70% to 90% of them seen just once. Germline trimming cut 2 bases from V and 0 bases from J; bases unmatched to any gene: 6. The CDR3 runs to 16 residues. Germline V gene sequence: CDR1 SGHAT, CDR2 FQNNGV. The sample's treatment: 19 received Ad26.COV2.S at low or high dose, single or two shots; about 5 received placebo; per-sample allocation not given. Specimen acquisition occurred on day 63 following the initial vaccine or placebo injection. It was an adult aged 18-55 years in Boston who was the donor.

The rearrangement uses TRBV11-2 and TRBJ1-2; 7 bases align to TRBD1. The source of this sequence is a person between 18 and 59 years old who received the Ad26.COV2.S COVID-19 vaccine or a placebo. The sample consisted of peripheral blood, taken in a trial of Ad26.COV2.S vaccine versus placebo. The CDR3 DNA sequence: TGTGCCAGCAGCTTAAGTGGGGACAGAACTAACTATGGCTACACCTTC. Translated: CASSLSGDRTNYGYTF.